This passage covers 8 T cell receptor beta chains from one sample sequenced in a study of shared clonotypes between healthy human individuals. Produced via immunoSEQ multiplex PCR; TCRdb's table is partial and in-frame only. This sample yields 100,000 to 120,000 clones, of which about 63% are seen a single time; just under 25% belongs to the top ten. The specimen sequenced was memory CD8+ T cells sorted from blood. Subset indicated: CD45RO+ cells pooled with CCR7-negative TemRA cells. These receptors all come from a woman aged 25 to 39 in good health.

The V and J genes are TRBV28 and TRBJ2-5; no firm D call. This CDR3 spans 15 amino acids. Germline loops: CDR1 MDHEN, CDR2 SYDVKM. V was cut by 5 bases and J by 5 bases, with 18 bases left in between. The CDR3 sequence is CASSPGRGSGETQYF. The CDR3 coding sequence is TGTGCCAGCAGTCCCGGGCGAGGTTCGGGCGAGACCCAGTACTTC.

The CDR3 region is CASSPRTTGYSYTF. The CDR3 DNA follows: TGTGCCAGCAGCCCACGGACGACAGGGTACAGCTACACCTTC. The rearrangement joins TRBV28 to TRBJ1-2; 7 bases line up with TRBD1. CDR3 length: 14 residues. V lost 6 bases, J lost 9 bases, and 13 bases stayed unmatched. Germline-derived CDR1 and CDR2 are MDHEN and SYDVKM.

V gene TRBV5-6 combines with J gene TRBJ2-1, with 7 positions matching TRBD2. The J segment lost 4 bases and the V segment lost 4 bases, leaving 8 bases of the junction unmatched. The length of the CDR3 is 15 residues. CDR1 is SGHDT, CDR2 YYEEEE, per germline. The CDR3 region is CASSQYSGLYNEQFF. The CDR3 DNA is TGTGCCAGCAGCCAGTATAGCGGGCTATACAATGAGCAGTTCTTC.

This rearrangement joins TRBV27 to TRBJ2-7; the match to TRBD1 covers 9 bases. The trim removed 3 bases at V and 3 bases at J, leaving 3 bases unmatched. The CDR3 is 14 amino acids. The germline gives CDR1 MNHEY, CDR2 SMNVEV (reference sequence). The CDR3 loop is CASSFRGQGYEQYF. The CDR3 DNA sequence: TGTGCCAGCAGTTTCCGGGGACAGGGCTACGAGCAGTACTTC.

The chain uses TRBV19 and TRBJ1-4; 8 bases match TRBD1. Germline assignment: CDR1 LNHDA and CDR2 SQIVND (reference sequence). This CDR3 has 15 residues. The J segment lost 6 bases and the V segment lost 5 bases, leaving 8 bases of the junction unmatched. In DNA form, the CDR3 reads TGTGCCAGTAGTTTCCTCGGGACAGGAGATGAAAAACTGTTTTTT. Residues: CASSFLGTGDEKLFF.

V and J are TRBV5-1 and TRBJ2-5; D is tentatively TRBD1 or TRBD2 (5 bases each). The V end lost 3 bases, the J end lost 1 base, and 13 bases lay between the germline ends. The CDR3 spans 15 residues. Germline loops: CDR1 SGHRS, CDR2 YFSETQ. The CDR3 loop reads CASSYPGTAQETQYF. CDR3 in DNA: TGCGCCAGCAGCTACCCCGGGACGGCCCAAGAGACCCAGTACTTC.

The chain has TRBV4-1 and TRBJ2-1; 10 bases align to TRBD2. The CDR3 length is 15 residues. Trimming removed 4 bases from V and 7 bases from J; junction bases left unmatched: 7. CDR1 and CDR2 from the germline V gene are MGHRA and YSYEKL. The chain's CDR3 is CASSPRLAGPNEQFF. For the CDR3, the DNA is TGCGCCAGCAGCCCCAGACTAGCGGGCCCGAATGAGCAGTTCTTC.

V usage is TRBV11-3 and J usage is TRBJ2-1, with a tentative D call TRBD2 (5 bases). Germline loops: CDR1 SGHNT, CDR2 YENEEA. The CDR3 consists of 14 residues. V was trimmed by 4 bases and J by 5 bases, leaving 12 bases between them. The CDR3 is CASSSRGGDNEQFF. The CDR3 DNA sequence: TGTGCCAGCAGCTCCCGGGGTGGGGACAATGAGCAGTTCTTC.